The clone carrying this TCR beta chain showed up just once. Looked up from germline, CDR1 is SGDLS and CDR2 is YYNGEE. The CDR3 is 16 amino acids. Unmatched junction bases numbered 8, after V lost 4 bases and J lost 4 bases. TCRdb's table, derived via immunoSEQ multiplex PCR, lists solely in-frame clones and lacks some. The sample lists some 130,000 clones; over 75% were seen once. The data stem from a study of control samples from healthy donors and cancer patients. The J gene is TRBJ2-2, the V gene TRBV9, with 9 positions matching TRBD1. Sample: blood. The clonotype originates from a man aged 18 to 30 in good health. Here the CDR3 DNA reads TGTGCCAGCAGCCCCACAGGGGGCGGGGGCACCGGGGAGCTGTTTTTT. As protein: CASSPTGGGGTGELFF.